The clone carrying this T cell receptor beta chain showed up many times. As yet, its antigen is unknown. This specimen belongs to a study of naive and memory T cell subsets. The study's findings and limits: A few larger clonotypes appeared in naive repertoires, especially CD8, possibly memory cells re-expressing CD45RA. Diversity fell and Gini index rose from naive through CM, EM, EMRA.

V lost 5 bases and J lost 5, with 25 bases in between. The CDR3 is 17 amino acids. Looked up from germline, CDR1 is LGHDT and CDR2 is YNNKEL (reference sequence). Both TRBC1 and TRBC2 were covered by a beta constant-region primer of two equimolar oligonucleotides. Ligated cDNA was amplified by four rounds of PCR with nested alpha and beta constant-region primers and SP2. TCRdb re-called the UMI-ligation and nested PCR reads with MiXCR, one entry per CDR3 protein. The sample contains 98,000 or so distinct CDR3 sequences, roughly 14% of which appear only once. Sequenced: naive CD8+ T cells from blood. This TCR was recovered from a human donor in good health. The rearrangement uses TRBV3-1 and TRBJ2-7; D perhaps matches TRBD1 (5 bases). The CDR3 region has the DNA TGTGCCAGCAGCAACAGCCCGTCGGACGGACAAGGGGACGAGCAGTACTTC. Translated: CASSNSPSDGQGDEQYF.